Included here is one TCR beta chain sequence, with context. Antigen unknown. The sample's time point: time of PML onset. After about 15 to 56 months on natalizumab, the natalizumab-treated patients developed PML. This record belongs to a study of multiple sclerosis patients with progressive multifocal leukoencephalopathy. The study's findings and limits: Lower normalized Shannon entropy suggested reduced TRB diversity in most PML patients.

Generated by immunoSEQ multiplex PCR, the TCRdb table keeps only in-frame clones and is missing some. The table has approximately 27,000 clones, around 85% seen once; the top ten hold approximately 13%. The CDR3 loop spans 13 amino acids. The germline CDR1 and CDR2 sequences are MGHRA and YSYEKL. The junction had 3 bases not matched to a gene; V was cut back by 5 bases and J by 2 bases. This receptor was taken from a woman aged 30 to 39 with progressive multifocal leukoencephalopathy. Here the sequenced sample was PBMCs, taken from a patient treated with natalizumab. This rearrangement joins TRBV4-1 to TRBJ2-7; 7 bases match TRBD1. The CDR3: CASSEGQPYEQYF. The CDR3 DNA sequence: TGCGCCAGCAGCGAGGGACAGCCCTACGAGCAGTACTTC.